The TCR beta chain under discussion was sequenced for a study of early T cells in non-severe SARS-CoV-2 infection. A single record per CDR3 protein comes from TCRdb applying MiXCR to the 5' RACE reads. The repertoire holds 90,000 or so distinct CDR3 sequences, with about 15% as singletons. This sequence originates from an adult who was a healthcare worker with PCR-confirmed SARS-CoV-2 infection or an uninfected control (not recorded which). The sample consisted of whole blood.

This CDR3 is CASSLESAAAAFF. The DNA of the CDR3 is TGTGCCAGCAGCTTAGAATCGGCAGCCGCAGCTTTCTTT. The chain uses TRBV11-2 and TRBJ1-1, with no clear D. Trimming cost V 0 bases and J 10 bases, with 12 bases left between them. Germline CDR1 SGHAT, CDR2 FQNNGV. This CDR3 region has 13 residues.